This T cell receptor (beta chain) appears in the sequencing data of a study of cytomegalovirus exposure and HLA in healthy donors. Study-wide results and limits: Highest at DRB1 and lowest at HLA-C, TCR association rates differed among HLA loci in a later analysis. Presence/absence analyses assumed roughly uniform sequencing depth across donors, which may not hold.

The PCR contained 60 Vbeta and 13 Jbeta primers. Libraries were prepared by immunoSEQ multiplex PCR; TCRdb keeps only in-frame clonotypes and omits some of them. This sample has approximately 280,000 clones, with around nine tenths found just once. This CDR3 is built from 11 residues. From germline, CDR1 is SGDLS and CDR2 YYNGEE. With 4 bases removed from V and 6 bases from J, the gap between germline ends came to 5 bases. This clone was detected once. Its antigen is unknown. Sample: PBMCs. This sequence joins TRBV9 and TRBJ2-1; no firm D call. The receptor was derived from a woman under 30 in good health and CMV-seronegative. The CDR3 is CASSLSNEQFF. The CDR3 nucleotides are TGTGCCAGCAGCCTTAGCAATGAGCAGTTCTTC.